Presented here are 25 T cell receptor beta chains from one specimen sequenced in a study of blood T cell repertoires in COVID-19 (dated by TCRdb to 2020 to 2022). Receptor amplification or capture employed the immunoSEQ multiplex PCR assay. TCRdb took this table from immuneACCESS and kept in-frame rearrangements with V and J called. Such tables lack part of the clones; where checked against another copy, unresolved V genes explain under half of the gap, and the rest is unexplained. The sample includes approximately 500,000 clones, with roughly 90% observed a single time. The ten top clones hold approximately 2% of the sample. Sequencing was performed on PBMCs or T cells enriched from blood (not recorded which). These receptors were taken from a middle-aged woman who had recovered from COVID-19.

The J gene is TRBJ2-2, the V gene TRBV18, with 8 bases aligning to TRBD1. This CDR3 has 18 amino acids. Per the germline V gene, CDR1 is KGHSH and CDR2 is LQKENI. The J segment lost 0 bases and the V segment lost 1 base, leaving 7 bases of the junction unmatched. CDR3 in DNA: TGTGCCAGCTCACCACTAGGACAGGGTTTAACGAACACCGGGGAGCTGTTTTTT. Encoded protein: CASSPLGQGLTNTGELFF.

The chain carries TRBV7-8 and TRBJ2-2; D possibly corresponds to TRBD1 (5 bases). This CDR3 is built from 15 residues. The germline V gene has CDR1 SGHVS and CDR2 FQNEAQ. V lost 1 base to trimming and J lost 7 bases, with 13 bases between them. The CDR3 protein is CASSLGYQGIGELFF. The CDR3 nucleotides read TGTGCCAGCAGCTTAGGGTACCAGGGAATCGGGGAGCTGTTTTTT.

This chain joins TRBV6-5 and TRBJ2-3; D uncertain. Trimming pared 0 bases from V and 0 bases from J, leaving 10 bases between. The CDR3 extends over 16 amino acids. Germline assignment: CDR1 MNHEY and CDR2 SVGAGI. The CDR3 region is CASSYSVSESTDTQYF. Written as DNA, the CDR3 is TGTGCCAGCAGTTACTCTGTCAGCGAAAGCACAGATACGCAGTATTTT.

CDR3 sequence: CASRVTSGGVETQYF. Written as DNA, the CDR3 is TGCGCCAGCAGGGTGACTAGCGGGGGGGTGGAGACCCAGTACTTC. The chain combines TRBV10-2 with TRBJ2-5; 14 bases match TRBD2. This CDR3 has 15 residues. The V segment lost 6 bases and the J segment 5 bases; nucleotides outside the gene matches: 5. The germline V gene has CDR1 WSHSY and CDR2 SAAADI.

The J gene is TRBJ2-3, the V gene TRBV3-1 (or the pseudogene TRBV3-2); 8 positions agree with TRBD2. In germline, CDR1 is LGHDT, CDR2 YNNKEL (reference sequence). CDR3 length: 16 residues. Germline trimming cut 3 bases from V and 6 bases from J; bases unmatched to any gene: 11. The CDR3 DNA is TGTGCCAGCAGCCAGGGGGCGGGAGGCCCTGGGGATACGCAGTATTTT. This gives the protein CASSQGAGGPGDTQYF.

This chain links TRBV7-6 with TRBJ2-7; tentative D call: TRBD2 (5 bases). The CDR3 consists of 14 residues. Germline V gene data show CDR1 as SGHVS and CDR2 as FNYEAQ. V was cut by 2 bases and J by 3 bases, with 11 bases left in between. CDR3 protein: CASSLLSSSYEQYF. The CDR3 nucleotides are TGTGCCAGCAGCTTATTGTCTAGCAGCTACGAGCAGTACTTC.

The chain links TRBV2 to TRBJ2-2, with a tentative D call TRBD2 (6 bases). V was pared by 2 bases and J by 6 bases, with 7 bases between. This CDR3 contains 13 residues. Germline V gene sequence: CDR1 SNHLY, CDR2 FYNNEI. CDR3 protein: CASSERGSGELFF. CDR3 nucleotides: TGTGCCAGCAGTGAACGGGGGTCCGGGGAGCTGTTTTTT.

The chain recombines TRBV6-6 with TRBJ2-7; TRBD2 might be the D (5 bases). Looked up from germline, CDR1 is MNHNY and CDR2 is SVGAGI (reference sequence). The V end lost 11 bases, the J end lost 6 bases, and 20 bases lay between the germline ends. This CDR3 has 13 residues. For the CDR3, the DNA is TGTGCCGTCCTCGGAAAGGGAGCAGTCGAGCAGTACTTC. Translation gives CAVLGKGAVEQYF.

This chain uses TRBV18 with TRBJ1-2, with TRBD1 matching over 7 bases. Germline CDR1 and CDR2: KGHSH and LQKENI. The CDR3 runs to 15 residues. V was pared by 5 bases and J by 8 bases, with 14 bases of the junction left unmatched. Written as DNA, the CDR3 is TGTGCCAGCTCAGCACGACAGGGAAGCTCCGGGGGCTACACCTTC. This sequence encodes CASSARQGSSGGYTF.

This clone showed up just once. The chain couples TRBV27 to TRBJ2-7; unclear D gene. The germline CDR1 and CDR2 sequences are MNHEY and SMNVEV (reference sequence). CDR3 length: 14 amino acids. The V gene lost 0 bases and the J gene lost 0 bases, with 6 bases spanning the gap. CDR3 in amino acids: CASSLSYSSYEQYF. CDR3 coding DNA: TGTGCCAGCAGTTTATCCTATAGCTCCTACGAGCAGTACTTC.

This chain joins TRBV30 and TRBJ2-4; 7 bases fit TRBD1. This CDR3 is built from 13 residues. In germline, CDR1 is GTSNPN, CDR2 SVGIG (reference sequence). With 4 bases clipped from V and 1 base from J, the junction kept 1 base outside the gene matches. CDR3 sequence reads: CAWNRGAKNIQYF. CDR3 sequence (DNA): TGTGCCTGGAACAGGGGTGCCAAAAACATTCAGTACTTC.

CDR3 bases: TGTGCCAGCAGCCATTTAAAACAGGGTCGTCAAGTCCCCAGGGAGACCCAGTACTTC. Encoded protein: CASSHLKQGRQVPRETQYF. The rearrangement joins TRBV3-1 (or the pseudogene TRBV3-2) to TRBJ2-5; a possible D gene is TRBD1 (6 bases). The CDR3 is 19 residues long. V shed 3 bases and J shed 5 bases, with 28 bases lying between them. The germline gives CDR1 LGHDT, CDR2 YNNKEL (reference sequence).

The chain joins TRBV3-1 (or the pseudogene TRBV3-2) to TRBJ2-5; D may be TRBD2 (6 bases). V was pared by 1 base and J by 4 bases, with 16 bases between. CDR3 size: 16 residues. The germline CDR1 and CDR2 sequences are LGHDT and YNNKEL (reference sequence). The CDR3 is CASSQGTGGLGETQYF. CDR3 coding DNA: TGTGCCAGCAGCCAAGGCACCGGGGGTCTGGGAGAGACCCAGTACTTC.

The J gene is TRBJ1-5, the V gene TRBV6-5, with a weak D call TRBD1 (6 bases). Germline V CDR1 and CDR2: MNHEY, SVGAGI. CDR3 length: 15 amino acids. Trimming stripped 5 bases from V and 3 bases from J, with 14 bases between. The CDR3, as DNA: TGTGCCAGCAGTCCACAGGGAAATATCAATCAGCCCCAGCATTTT. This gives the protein CASSPQGNINQPQHF.

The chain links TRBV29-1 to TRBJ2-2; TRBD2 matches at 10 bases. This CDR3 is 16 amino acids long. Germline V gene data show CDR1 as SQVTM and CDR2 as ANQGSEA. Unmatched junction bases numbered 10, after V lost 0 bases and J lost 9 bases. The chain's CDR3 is CSVEDLLAGEARELFF. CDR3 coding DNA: TGCAGCGTTGAAGATCTTCTAGCGGGAGAGGCCCGGGAGCTGTTTTTT.

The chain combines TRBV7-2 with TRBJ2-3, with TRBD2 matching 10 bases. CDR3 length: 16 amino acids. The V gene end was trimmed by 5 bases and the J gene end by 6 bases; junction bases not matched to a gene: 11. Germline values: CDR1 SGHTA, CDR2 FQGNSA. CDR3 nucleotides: TGTGCCAGCAGCCTGATGGGGCTAGCGGGAGTTGATACGCAGTATTTT. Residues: CASSLMGLAGVDTQYF. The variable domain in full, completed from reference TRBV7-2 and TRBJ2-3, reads GAGVSQSPSNKVTEKGKDVELRCDPISGHTALYWYRQSLGQGLEFLIYFQGNSAPDKSGLPSDRFSAERTGGSVSTLTIQRTQQEDSAVYLCASSLMGLAGVDTQYFGPGTRLTVL.

CDR3 region: CASAFEGLTLHF. The CDR3 DNA reads as TGTGCCAGCGCGTTTGAGGGTCTCACCCTCCACTTT. V gene TRBV2 combines with J gene TRBJ1-6; D gene unclear. V was cut by 8 bases and J by 14 bases, with 16 bases left in between. Germline V gene sequence: CDR1 SNHLY, CDR2 FYNNEI. The CDR3 loop spans 12 amino acids.

The CDR3 here is CASSYSEVYGYTF. The CDR3 nucleotides are TGTGCCAGCAGTTACTCTGAGGTTTATGGCTACACCTTC. The chain employs TRBV6-2 or TRBV6-3 and TRBJ1-2; no clear D. The germline V gene encodes CDR1 MNHEY and CDR2 SVGEGT. V was shortened by 0 bases and J by 5 bases, with 7 bases between the two germline ends. This CDR3 is 13 amino acids long.

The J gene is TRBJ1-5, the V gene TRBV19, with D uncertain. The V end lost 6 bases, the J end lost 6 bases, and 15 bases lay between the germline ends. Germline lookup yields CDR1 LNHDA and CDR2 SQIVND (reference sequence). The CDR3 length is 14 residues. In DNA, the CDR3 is TGTGCCAGTAGGGATAGTGGAGGGCCTCAGCCCCAGCATTTT. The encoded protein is CASRDSGGPQPQHF.

The chain's CDR3 is CASSLLGTLIYEQYF. The CDR3 DNA reads TGTGCCAGCAGTTTATTAGGGACTTTGATCTACGAGCAGTACTTC. The chain has TRBV28 and TRBJ2-7, with a weak D call TRBD2 (6 bases). Germline values: CDR1 MDHEN, CDR2 SYDVKM. V was pared by 1 base and J by 3 bases, with 13 bases between. This CDR3 is built from 15 residues.

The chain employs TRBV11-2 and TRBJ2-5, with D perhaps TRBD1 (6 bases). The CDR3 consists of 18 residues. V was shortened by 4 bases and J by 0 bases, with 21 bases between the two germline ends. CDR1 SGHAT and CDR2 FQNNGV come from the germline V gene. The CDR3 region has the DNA TGTGCCAGCAGCTCAGGAGGACACGGGACAAACTACCAAGAGACCCAGTACTTC. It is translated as CASSSGGHGTNYQETQYF.

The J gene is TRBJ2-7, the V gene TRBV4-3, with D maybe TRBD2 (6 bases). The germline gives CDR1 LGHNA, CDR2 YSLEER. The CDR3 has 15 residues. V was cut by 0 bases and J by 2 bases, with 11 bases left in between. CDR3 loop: CASSQDRDSTYEQYF. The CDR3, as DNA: TGCGCCAGCAGCCAAGACAGGGACTCAACCTACGAGCAGTACTTC.

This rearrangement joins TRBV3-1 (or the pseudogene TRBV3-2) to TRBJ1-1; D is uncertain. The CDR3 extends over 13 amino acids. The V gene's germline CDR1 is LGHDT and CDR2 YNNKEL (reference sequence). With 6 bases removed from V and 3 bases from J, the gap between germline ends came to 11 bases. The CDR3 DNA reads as TGTGCCAGCAGTCGCATGGCCGACACTGAAGCTTTCTTT. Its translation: CASSRMADTEAFF.

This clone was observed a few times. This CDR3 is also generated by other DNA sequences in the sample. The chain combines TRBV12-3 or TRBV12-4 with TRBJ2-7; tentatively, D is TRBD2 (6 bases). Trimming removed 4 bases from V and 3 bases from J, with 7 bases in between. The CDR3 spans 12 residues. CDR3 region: CASSSGSYEQYF. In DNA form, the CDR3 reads TGTGCCAGCAGTTCCGGGAGCTACGAGCAGTACTTC.

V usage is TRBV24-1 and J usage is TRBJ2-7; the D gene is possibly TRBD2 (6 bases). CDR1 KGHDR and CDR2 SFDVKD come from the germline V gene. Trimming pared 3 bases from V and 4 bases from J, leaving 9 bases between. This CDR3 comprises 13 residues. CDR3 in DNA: TGTGCCACCAGTGATGGGGGGAGGTACGAGCAGTACTTC. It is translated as CATSDGGRYEQYF.